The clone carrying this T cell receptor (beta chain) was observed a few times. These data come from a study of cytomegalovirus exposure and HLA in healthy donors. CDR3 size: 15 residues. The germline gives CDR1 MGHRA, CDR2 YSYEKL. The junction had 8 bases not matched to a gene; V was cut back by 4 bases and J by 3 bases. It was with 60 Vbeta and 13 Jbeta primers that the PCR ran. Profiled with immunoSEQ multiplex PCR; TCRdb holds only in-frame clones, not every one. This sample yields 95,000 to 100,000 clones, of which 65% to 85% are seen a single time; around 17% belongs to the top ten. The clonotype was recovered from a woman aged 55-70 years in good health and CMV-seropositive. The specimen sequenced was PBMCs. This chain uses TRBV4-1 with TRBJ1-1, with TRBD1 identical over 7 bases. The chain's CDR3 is CASSLLDTGDTEAFF. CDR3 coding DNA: TGCGCCAGCAGCCTACTCGACACAGGGGACACTGAAGCTTTCTTT.